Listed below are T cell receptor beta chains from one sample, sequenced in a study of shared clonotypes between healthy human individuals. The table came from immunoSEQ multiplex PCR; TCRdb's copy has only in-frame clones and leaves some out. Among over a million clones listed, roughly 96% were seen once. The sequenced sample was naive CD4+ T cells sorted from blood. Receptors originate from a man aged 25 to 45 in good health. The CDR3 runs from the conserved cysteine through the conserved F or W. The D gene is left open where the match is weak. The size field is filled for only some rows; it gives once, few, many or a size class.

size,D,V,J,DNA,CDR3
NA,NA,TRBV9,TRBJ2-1,TGTGCCAGCAGCGTAGCGGGCACCTACAATGAGCAGTTCTTC,CASSVAGTYNEQFF
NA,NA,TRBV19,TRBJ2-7,TGTGCCAGTAGTCCCCTTCTACGGCCCTACGAGCAGTACTTC,CASSPLLRPYEQYF
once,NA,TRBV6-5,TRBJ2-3,TGTGCCAGCAGTTACTCTAGTAGAGGGTTGTATACGCAGTATTTT,CASSYSSRGLYTQYF
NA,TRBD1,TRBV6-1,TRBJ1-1,TGTGCCAGCAGTGAACAGACAGGGATGAACACTGAAGCTTTCTTT,CASSEQTGMNTEAFF
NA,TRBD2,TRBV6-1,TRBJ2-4,TGTGCCAGCAGTGAAATTCCGGGACTACTAGCCAAAAACATTCAGTACTTC,CASSEIPGLLAKNIQYF
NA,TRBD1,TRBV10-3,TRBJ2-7,TGTGCCACCACAAGACAGGGTTACCACGAGCAGTACTTC,CATTRQGYHEQYF
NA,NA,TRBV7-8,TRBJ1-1,TGTGCCAGCAGCTTTCTGCGTGCGGGGGCCCTAATGAACACTGAAGCTTTCTTT,CASSFLRAGALMNTEAFF
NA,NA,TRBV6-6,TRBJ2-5,TGTGCCAGCAGTTACTCTTGGGGGTTGGGAGAGACCCAGTACTTC,CASSYSWGLGETQYF
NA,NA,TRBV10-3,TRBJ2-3,TGTGCCATCAGCTTGGGGACACCAAGCACAGATACGCAGTATTTT,CAISLGTPSTDTQYF
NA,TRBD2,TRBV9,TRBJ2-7,TGTGCCAGCAGCTTAACGGGAGGGCCTGGTGAGCAGTACTTC,CASSLTGGPGEQYF
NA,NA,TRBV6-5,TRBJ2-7,TGTGCCAGCTATCAAGGCTACGAGCAGTACTTC,CASYQGYEQYF
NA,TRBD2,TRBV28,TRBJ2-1,TGTGCCAGCAGGAGCGGGAGTTCCTACAATGAGCAGTTCTTC,CASRSGSSYNEQFF
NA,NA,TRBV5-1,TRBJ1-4,TGCGCCAGCAGATTTACGCTTGGGACTAATGAAAAACTGTTTTTT,CASRFTLGTNEKLFF
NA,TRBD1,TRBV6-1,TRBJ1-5,TGTGCCAGCAACGGCGGACAGGGGGCATTTCAGCCCCAGCATTTT,CASNGGQGAFQPQHF
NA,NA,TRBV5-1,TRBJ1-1,TGCGCCAGCACCCTTGGTTCAGGGCGAACTGAAGCTTTCTTT,CASTLGSGRTEAFF
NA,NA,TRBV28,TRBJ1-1,TGTGCCAGCAGTTTCTTAGGGCCCACTGAAGCTTTCTTT,CASSFLGPTEAFF
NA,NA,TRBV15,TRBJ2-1,TGTGCCACCAGCCCTCGAGAGGGTCGAATCCTGTACAATGAGCAGTTCTTC,CATSPREGRILYNEQFF
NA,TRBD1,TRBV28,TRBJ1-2,TGTGCCAGCAGTTTCCGGAGCAGGGGGCTCCTTACCTATGGCTACACCTTC,CASSFRSRGLLTYGYTF
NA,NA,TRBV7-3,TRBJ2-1,TGTGCCAGCAGCTTAGCGGGGGCCCTCTACAATGAGCAGTTCTTC,CASSLAGALYNEQFF
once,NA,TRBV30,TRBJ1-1,TGTGCCTGGAGTGTTGGGGGAAAGAACACTGAAGCTTTCTTT,CAWSVGGKNTEAFF
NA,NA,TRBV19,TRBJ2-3,TGTGCCAGTAGGCCTCGGAGCTCCGGAGGGGGAGATACGCAGTATTTT,CASRPRSSGGGDTQYF
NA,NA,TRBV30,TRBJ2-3,TGTGCCTGCAGGGCGAAGGGCACAGATACGCAGTATTTT,CACRAKGTDTQYF
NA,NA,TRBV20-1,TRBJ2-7,TGCAGTGCTAGAGACTGGGGGGAGCAGTACTTC,CSARDWGEQYF
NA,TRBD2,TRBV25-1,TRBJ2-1,TGTGCCAGCAGTGCGACTAGCGGGAGGGGCCACAATGAGCAGTTCTTC,CASSATSGRGHNEQFF
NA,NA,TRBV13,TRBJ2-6,TGTGCCAGCAGCTCCAGGAACTCTGGGGCCAACGTCCTGACTTTC,CASSSRNSGANVLTF
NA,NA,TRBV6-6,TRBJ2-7,TGTGCCAGCAGTTACGAGGGATACGAGCAGTACTTC,CASSYEGYEQYF
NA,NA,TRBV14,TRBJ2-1,TGTGCCAGCAGCGTGATTGCTAAGATCCATCGGGACAATGAGCAGTTCTTC,CASSVIAKIHRDNEQFF
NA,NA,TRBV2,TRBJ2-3,TGTGCCAGCAGCACAGACACAGATACGCAGTATTTT,CASSTDTDTQYF
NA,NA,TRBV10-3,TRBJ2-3,TGTGCCATCGCGTTTGGAACTAGCACAGATACGCAGTATTTT,CAIAFGTSTDTQYF
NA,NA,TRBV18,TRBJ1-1,TGTGCCAGCTCACCAAAGGAGAACACTGAAGCTTTCTTT,CASSPKENTEAFF
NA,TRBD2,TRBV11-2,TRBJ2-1,TGTGCCAGCAGCTTGCGACTAGCGGGAGCCCATGAGCAGTTCTTC,CASSLRLAGAHEQFF